Below are 23 T cell receptor beta chains sequenced from a single sample in a study of cytomegalovirus exposure and HLA in healthy donors. The PCR was carried out with 60 Vbeta primers and 13 Jbeta primers. Sequencing used immunoSEQ multiplex PCR; TCRdb keeps in-frame clones, though not all of them. In the table there are some 70,000 clones, less than 70% of which are singletons. The sequencing input was PBMCs. Receptors were obtained from a woman between 50 and 59 years old in good health and CMV-seronegative.

This rearrangement joins TRBV5-1 to TRBJ1-5, with 8 bases aligning to TRBD1. V lost 4 bases, J lost 5 bases, and 11 bases stayed unmatched. Germline CDR1 is SGHRS and CDR2 is YFSETQ. CDR3 length: 16 residues. The CDR3 nucleotides read TGCGCCAGCAGCGTAGGGACAGGTGGGCCTTATCAGCCCCAGCATTTT. As protein: CASSVGTGGPYQPQHF.

J is TRBJ2-5 and V is TRBV5-4, with 7 bases identical to TRBD1. The J call may be mistaken, given a closer DNA end match to TRBJ2-7. Germline V lookup: CDR1 SGHNT, CDR2 YYREEE (reference sequence). The CDR3 contains 13 residues. CDR3 region: CASSFQGVDEQYF. The CDR3 bases are TGTGCCAGCAGCTTCCAGGGGGTGGACGAGCAGTACTTC.

The rearrangement links TRBV2 to TRBJ2-1, with TRBD2 matching 9 bases. The CDR3 runs 14 residues. CDR1 and CDR2 (germline): SNHLY, FYNNEI. Germline trimming cut 7 bases from V and 6 bases from J; bases unmatched to any gene: 7. CDR3 nucleotide sequence: TGTGCCAGCATGCTAGGGACTAGCAGCAATGAGCAGTTCTTC. Translated: CASMLGTSSNEQFF. Filled out from reference TRBV2 and TRBJ2-1, the complete variable domain reads EPEVTQTPSHQVTQMGQEVILRCVPISNHLYFYWYRQILGQKVEFLVSFYNNEISEKSEIFDDQFSVERPDGSNFTLKIRSTKLEDSAMYFCASMLGTSSNEQFFGPGTRLTVL.

This clone came up a few times. The rearrangement uses TRBV5-1 and TRBJ2-5; D uncertain. Germline V CDR1 and CDR2: SGHRS, YFSETQ. This CDR3 region has 13 residues. The germline V and J ends were trimmed by 0 bases and 4 bases, with 7 bases remaining between them. DNA of the CDR3: TGCGCCAGCAGCTTGGAGCGAGCAGAGACCCAGTACTTC. It specifies CASSLERAETQYF.

The CDR3, as DNA: TGTGCCTGGAGTATACTAGCGGGGGTGAAAGGGACCCAGTACTTC. It codes for CAWSILAGVKGTQYF. The V gene is TRBV30, the J gene TRBJ2-5; TRBD2 agrees at 11 bases. CDR1 and CDR2 from the germline V gene are GTSNPN and SVGIG (reference sequence). V was clipped by 2 bases and J by 7 bases; unmatched bases: 9. The CDR3 length is 15 residues.

This chain connects TRBV5-1 to TRBJ1-5; 8 nucleotides match TRBD1. Looked up from germline, CDR1 is SGHRS and CDR2 is YFSETQ. The CDR3 spans 15 residues. V dropped 1 base and J dropped 5; count of bases not matched to a gene: 5. The CDR3 DNA follows: TGCGCCAGCAGCTTGTGGGGACAGGAGGATCAGCCCCAGCATTTT. Translating it yields CASSLWGQEDQPQHF.

This chain connects TRBV5-1 to TRBJ1-2, with D tentatively TRBD1 (5 bases). V was cut by 4 bases and J by 4 bases, with 11 bases left in between. The CDR3 is 13 amino acids. CDR1 is SGHRS and CDR2 is YFSETQ in the germline V gene. This CDR3 reads CASSLDRIYGYTF. CDR3 sequence (DNA): TGCGCCAGCAGCCTTGACAGAATCTATGGCTACACCTTC.

This chain joins TRBV7-2 and TRBJ1-4; 8 nucleotides agree with TRBD1. The CDR3 loop spans 12 amino acids. The germline gives CDR1 SGHTA, CDR2 FQGNSA. The J segment lost 14 bases and the V segment lost 5 bases, leaving 7 bases of the junction unmatched. The CDR3 region is CASSEDRGRLFF. The CDR3 region has the DNA TGTGCCAGCAGCGAAGACAGGGGACGGCTGTTTTTT.

The V gene is TRBV29-1, the J gene TRBJ2-7; possible D gene TRBD2, 6 bases. The V gene's germline CDR1 is SQVTM and CDR2 ANQGSEA. The CDR3 runs to 10 residues. The V gene lost 6 bases and the J gene lost 3 bases, with 6 bases spanning the gap. The CDR3 is CSVGSYEQYF. The CDR3 nucleotides read TGCAGCGTCGGGAGCTACGAGCAGTACTTC.

This chain connects TRBV7-2 to TRBJ2-3; D not certain. Trimming stripped 1 base from V and 2 bases from J, with 7 bases between. Germline V lookup: CDR1 SGHTA, CDR2 FQGNSA. The CDR3 has 14 residues. The CDR3 nucleotides are TGTGCCAGCAGCTTAGGAACTCACACAGATACGCAGTATTTT. Encoded protein: CASSLGTHTDTQYF.

This sequence joins TRBV5-4 and TRBJ2-1; the D gene is possibly TRBD1 (6 bases). Germline V CDR1 and CDR2: SGHNT, YYREEE (reference sequence). The CDR3 length is 13 residues. V lost 4 bases and J lost 13, with 18 bases in between. This CDR3 is CASSHAGALGQFF. The CDR3 DNA sequence: TGTGCCAGCAGCCACGCAGGGGCCCTGGGCCAGTTCTTC.

The chain uses TRBV30 and TRBJ1-6; TRBD1 matches 11 bases. This CDR3 contains 17 residues. J was trimmed by 4 bases and V by 5 bases; bases with no gene match: 10. CDR1 is GTSNPN, CDR2 SVGIG, per germline (reference sequence). CDR3 loop: CAWGYWTGGRYNSPLHF. The CDR3 DNA reads as TGTGCCTGGGGATACTGGACAGGGGGCAGGTATAATTCACCCCTCCACTTT.

The chain combines TRBV5-1 with TRBJ2-2; D gene ambiguous. The CDR3 loop spans 16 amino acids. Germline values: CDR1 SGHRS, CDR2 YFSETQ. V lost 0 bases, J lost 1 base, and 10 bases lay in between. This CDR3 reads CASSLVVGGNTGELFF. CDR3 coding DNA: TGCGCCAGCAGCTTGGTAGTCGGCGGGAACACCGGGGAGCTGTTTTTT.

This clone was picked up one time. The V gene is TRBV5-1, the J gene TRBJ2-5; D might be TRBD2 (7 bases). Germline V gene sequence: CDR1 SGHRS, CDR2 YFSETQ. The CDR3 loop spans 14 amino acids. Trimming pared 4 bases from V and 4 bases from J, leaving 14 bases between. The CDR3 here is CASSAQGRGETQYF. The CDR3 DNA reads as TGCGCCAGCAGCGCCCAGGGGAGGGGAGAGACCCAGTACTTC. The complete variable domain, with remaining parts taken from reference TRBV5-1 and TRBJ2-5, reads KAGVTQTPRYLIKTRGQQVTLSCSPISGHRSVSWYQQTPGQGLQFLFEYFSETQRNKGNFPGRFSGRQFSNSRSEMNVSTLELGDSALYLCASSAQGRGETQYFGPGTRLLVL.

The CDR3 DNA reads as TGTGCCAGCAGCTTGGGTCGGACTAGTTTGTACGAGCAGTACTTC. This encodes CASSLGRTSLYEQYF. The chain carries TRBV5-4 and TRBJ2-7, with TRBD2 identical over 7 bases. The CDR3 covers 15 residues. The V and J ends lost 0 bases and 4 bases, in that order; junction bases with no gene match: 7. The germline gives CDR1 SGHNT, CDR2 YYREEE (reference sequence).

The chain employs TRBV19 and TRBJ1-1; no definite D call. CDR1 is LNHDA and CDR2 is SQIVND in the germline V gene (reference sequence). Between the trimmed V and J ends, which lost 7 bases and 7 bases, there was a span of 13 bases. This CDR3 has 12 amino acids. This CDR3 reads CASTAIPSEAFF. The CDR3 DNA reads TGTGCCAGTACCGCTATTCCGAGTGAAGCTTTCTTT. The entire variable domain, with the rest obtained from reference TRBV19 and TRBJ1-1, is as follows: DGGITQSPKYLFRKEGQNVTLSCEQNLNHDAMYWYRQDPGQGLRLIYYSQIVNDFQKGDIAEGYSVSREKKESFPLTVTSAQKNPTAFYLCASTAIPSEAFFGQGTRLTVV.

This clone was counted a few times. V usage is TRBV9 and J usage is TRBJ2-2; TRBD1 aligns across 8 bases. The germline V gene encodes CDR1 SGDLS and CDR2 YYNGEE. This CDR3 has 18 residues. V was clipped by 4 bases and J by 7 bases; unmatched bases: 18. As DNA, the CDR3 is TGTGCCAGCAGCACACCGGGACAGGAAGGAGTGTTGGGCGGGGAGCTGTTTTTT. Translating it yields CASSTPGQEGVLGGELFF.

The CDR3 region has the DNA TGCGCCAGCAGCCGACCTAGCGGGAGGGCGACCGGGGAGCTGTTTTTT. It yields the protein CASSRPSGRATGELFF. The chain carries TRBV5-1 and TRBJ2-2; 12 nucleotides agree with TRBD2. The trim removed 4 bases at V and 5 bases at J, leaving 6 bases unmatched. The germline CDR1 and CDR2 sequences are SGHRS and YFSETQ. The CDR3 length is 16 residues.

The chain has TRBV18 and TRBJ2-1, with D maybe TRBD2 (6 bases). The CDR3 has 12 residues. V lost 4 bases to trimming and J lost 10 bases, with 11 bases between them. Germline values: CDR1 KGHSH, CDR2 LQKENI. The CDR3 here is CASSLDRGEQFF. For the CDR3, the DNA is TGTGCCAGCTCACTTGACCGGGGGGAGCAGTTCTTC.

This clone was seen just once. V usage is TRBV9 and J usage is TRBJ1-5; no firm D call. Germline V gene sequence: CDR1 SGDLS, CDR2 YYNGEE. V was pared by 0 bases and J by 7 bases, with 8 bases between. CDR3 length equals 13 residues. In DNA, the CDR3 is TGTGCCAGCAGCGTAGGGACGGGACAGCCCCAGCATTTT. The encoded protein is CASSVGTGQPQHF.

This sequence joins TRBV29-1 and TRBJ2-5, with a weak D call TRBD1 (7 bases). V shed 4 bases and J shed 3 bases, with 9 bases lying between them. The CDR3 extends over 12 amino acids. Germline values: CDR1 SQVTM, CDR2 ANQGSEA. The CDR3 nucleotides read TGCAGCGTTGGCGGGACAGAAGAGACCCAGTACTTC. Its translation: CSVGGTEETQYF.

The chain couples TRBV29-1 to TRBJ2-1; 7 positions agree with TRBD2. The V and J ends lost 7 bases and 4 bases, in that order; junction bases with no gene match: 7. The length of the CDR3 is 13 residues. Germline lookup yields CDR1 SQVTM and CDR2 ANQGSEA. The CDR3 DNA reads as TGCAGCGCCCCGGGACTACTTTACAATGAGCAGTTCTTC. Translating gives CSAPGLLYNEQFF.

The chain couples TRBV5-1 to TRBJ1-1; D ambiguous. Trimming left V 0 bases short and J 8 bases short, with 11 bases between. The CDR3 spans 13 residues. CDR1 is SGHRS, CDR2 YFSETQ, per germline. In DNA form, the CDR3 reads TGCGCCAGCAGCTTGGGTTCAAGCAGGGAAGCTTTCTTT. Its translation: CASSLGSSREAFF.